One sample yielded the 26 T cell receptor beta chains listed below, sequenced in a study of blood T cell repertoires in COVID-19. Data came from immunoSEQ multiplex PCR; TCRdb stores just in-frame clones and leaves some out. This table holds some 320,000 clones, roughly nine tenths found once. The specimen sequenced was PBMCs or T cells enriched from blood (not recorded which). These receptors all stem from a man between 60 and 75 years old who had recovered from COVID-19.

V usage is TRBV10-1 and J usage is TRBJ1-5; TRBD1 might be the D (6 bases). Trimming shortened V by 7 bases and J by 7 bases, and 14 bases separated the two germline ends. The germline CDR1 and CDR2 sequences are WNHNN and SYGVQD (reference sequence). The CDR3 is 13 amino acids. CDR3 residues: CASTSQGNQPQHF. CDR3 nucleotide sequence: TGCGCCAGCACCTCACAGGGAAACCAGCCCCAGCATTTT.

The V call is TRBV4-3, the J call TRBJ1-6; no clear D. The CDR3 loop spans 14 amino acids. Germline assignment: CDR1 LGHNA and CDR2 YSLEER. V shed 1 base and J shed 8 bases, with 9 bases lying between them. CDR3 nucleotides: TGCGCCAGCAGCCAAGGACTCGAAGATTCACCCCTCCACTTT. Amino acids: CASSQGLEDSPLHF.

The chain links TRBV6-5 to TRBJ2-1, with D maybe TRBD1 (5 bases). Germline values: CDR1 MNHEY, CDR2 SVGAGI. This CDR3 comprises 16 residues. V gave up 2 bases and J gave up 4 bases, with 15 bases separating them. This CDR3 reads CASSYNFQGPYNEQFF. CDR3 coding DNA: TGTGCCAGCAGTTACAATTTCCAGGGTCCTTACAATGAGCAGTTCTTC.

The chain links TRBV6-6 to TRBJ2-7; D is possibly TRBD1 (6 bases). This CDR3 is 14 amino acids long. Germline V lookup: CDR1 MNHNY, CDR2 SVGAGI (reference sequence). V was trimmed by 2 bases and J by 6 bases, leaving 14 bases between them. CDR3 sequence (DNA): TGTGCCAGCAGTTACCTGACAGGAGTGGGCGAGCAGTACTTC. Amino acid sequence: CASSYLTGVGEQYF.

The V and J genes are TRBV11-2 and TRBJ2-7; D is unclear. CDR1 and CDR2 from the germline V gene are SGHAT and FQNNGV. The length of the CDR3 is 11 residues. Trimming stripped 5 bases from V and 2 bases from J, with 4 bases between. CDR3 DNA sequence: TGTGCCAGCAGCCCAGCCTACGAGCAGTACTTC. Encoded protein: CASSPAYEQYF. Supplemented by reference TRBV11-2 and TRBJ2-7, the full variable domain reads EAGVAQSPRYKIIEKRQSVAFWCNPISGHATLYWYQQILGQGPKLLIQFQNNGVVDDSQLPKDRFSAERLKGVDSTLKIQPAKLEDSAVYLCASSPAYEQYFGPGTRLTVT.

CDR3 protein: CASSTRQVTGELFF. The CDR3 DNA reads TGTGCCAGTAGTACGAGACAGGTGACCGGGGAGCTGTTTTTT. V and J are TRBV19 and TRBJ2-2; TRBD1 is a possible D gene (6 bases). Trimming took off 4 bases at V and 5 bases at J, with 11 bases between the two ends. The CDR3 loop spans 14 amino acids. Per the germline V gene, CDR1 is LNHDA and CDR2 is SQIVND (reference sequence).

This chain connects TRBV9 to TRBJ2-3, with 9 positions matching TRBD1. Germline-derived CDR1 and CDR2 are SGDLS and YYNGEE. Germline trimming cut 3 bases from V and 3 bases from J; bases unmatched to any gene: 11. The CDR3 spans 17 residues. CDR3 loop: CASSAKPGTGKTDTQYF. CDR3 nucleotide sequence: TGTGCCAGCAGCGCCAAACCCGGGACAGGGAAGACAGATACGCAGTATTTT.

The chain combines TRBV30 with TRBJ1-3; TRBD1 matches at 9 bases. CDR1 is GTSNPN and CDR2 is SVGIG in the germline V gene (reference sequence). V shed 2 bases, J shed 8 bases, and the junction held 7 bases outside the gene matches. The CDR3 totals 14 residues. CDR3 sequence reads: CAWSRDRAGDTIYF. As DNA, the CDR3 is TGTGCCTGGAGTCGGGACAGGGCGGGGGACACCATATATTTT.

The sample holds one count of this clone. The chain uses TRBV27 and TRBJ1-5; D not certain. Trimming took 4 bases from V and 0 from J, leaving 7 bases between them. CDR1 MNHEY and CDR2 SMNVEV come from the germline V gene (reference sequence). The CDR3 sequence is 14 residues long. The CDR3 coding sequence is TGTGCCAGCAGTTATACGGGTAGCAATCAGCCCCAGCATTTT. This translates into CASSYTGSNQPQHF.

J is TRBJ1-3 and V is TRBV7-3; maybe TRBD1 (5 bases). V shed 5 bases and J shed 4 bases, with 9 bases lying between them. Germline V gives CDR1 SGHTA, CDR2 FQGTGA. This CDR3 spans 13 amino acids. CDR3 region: CASSPSGGNTIYF. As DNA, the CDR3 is TGTGCCAGCAGCCCCTCAGGGGGAAACACCATATATTTT.

CDR3: CASSYRTLNTGELFF. The CDR3 nucleotides read TGTGCCAGCAGTTACCGAACTTTAAACACCGGGGAGCTGTTTTTT. This chain uses TRBV6-5 with TRBJ2-2; D uncertain. Trimming removed 2 bases from V and 2 bases from J, with 9 bases in between. The CDR3 is 15 residues long. Germline-derived CDR1 and CDR2 are MNHEY and SVGAGI.

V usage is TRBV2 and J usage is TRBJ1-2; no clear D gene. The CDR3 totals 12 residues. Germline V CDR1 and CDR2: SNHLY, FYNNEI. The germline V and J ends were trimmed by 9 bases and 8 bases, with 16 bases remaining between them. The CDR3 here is CASNNRRGGYTF. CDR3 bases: TGTGCCAGTAATAATCGGAGAGGAGGCTACACCTTC.

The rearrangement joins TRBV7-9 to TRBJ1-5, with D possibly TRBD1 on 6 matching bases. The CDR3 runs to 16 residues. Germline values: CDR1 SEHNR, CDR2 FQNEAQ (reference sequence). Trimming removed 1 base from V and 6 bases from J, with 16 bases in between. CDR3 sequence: CASSLDPGGFSQPQHF. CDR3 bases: TGTGCCAGCAGCTTAGACCCGGGGGGCTTTTCTCAGCCCCAGCATTTT. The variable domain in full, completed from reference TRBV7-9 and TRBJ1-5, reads DTGVSQNPRHKITKRGQNVTFRCDPISEHNRLYWYRQTLGQGPEFLTYFQNEAQLEKSRLLSDRFSAERPKGSFSTLEIQRTEQGDSAMYLCASSLDPGGFSQPQHFGDGTRLSIL.

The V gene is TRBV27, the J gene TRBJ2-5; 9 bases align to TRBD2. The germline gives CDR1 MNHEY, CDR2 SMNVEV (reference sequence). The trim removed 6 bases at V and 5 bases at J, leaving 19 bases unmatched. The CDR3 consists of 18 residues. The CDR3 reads CASRTQLRASGIGETQYF. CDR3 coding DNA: TGTGCCAGCAGAACCCAGCTCCGGGCTAGCGGGATCGGGGAGACCCAGTACTTC.

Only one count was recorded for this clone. In DNA form, the CDR3 reads TGTGCCAGCAGTACAGGGGCCCCTGAAGCTTTCTTT. This gives the protein CASSTGAPEAFF. V usage is TRBV6-2 or TRBV6-3 and J usage is TRBJ1-1; 7 bases align to TRBD1. Unmatched junction bases numbered 3, after V lost 5 bases and J lost 6 bases. Germline CDR1 MNHEY, CDR2 SVGEGT. The CDR3 is 12 amino acids.

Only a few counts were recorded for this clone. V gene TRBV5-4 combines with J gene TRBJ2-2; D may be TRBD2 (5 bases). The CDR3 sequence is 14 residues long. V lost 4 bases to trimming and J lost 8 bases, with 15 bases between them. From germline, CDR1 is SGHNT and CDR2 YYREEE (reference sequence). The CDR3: CASSRFGVKGELFF. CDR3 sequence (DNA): TGTGCCAGCAGCCGTTTCGGGGTAAAAGGGGAGCTGTTTTTT.

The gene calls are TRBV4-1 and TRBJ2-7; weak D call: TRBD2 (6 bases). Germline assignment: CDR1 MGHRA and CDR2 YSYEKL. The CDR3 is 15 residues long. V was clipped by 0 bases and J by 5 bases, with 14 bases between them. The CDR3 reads CASSQDPREGNEQYF. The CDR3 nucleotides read TGCGCCAGCAGCCAAGATCCGCGGGAAGGAAACGAGCAGTACTTC.

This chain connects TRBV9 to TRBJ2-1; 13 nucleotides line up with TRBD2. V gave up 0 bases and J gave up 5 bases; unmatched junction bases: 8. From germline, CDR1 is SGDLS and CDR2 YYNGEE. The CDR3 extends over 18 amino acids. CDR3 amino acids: CASSVAYLGTSGNNEQFF. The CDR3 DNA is TGTGCCAGCAGCGTAGCATATCTGGGGACTAGCGGGAACAATGAGCAGTTCTTC.

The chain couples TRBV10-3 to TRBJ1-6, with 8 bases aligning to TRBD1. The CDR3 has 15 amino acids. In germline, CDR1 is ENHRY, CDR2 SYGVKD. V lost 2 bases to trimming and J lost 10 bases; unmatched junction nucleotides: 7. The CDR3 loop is CAISEGQGEISPLHF. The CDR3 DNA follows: TGTGCCATCAGTGAGGGACAGGGTGAAATCTCACCCCTCCACTTT.

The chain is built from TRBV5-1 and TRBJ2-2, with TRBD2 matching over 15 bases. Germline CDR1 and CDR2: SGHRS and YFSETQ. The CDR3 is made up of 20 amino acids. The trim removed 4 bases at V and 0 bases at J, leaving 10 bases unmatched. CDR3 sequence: CASSPLGLAGGSANTGELFF. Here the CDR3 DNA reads TGCGCCAGCAGCCCACTTGGACTAGCGGGAGGGTCTGCGAACACCGGGGAGCTGTTTTTT.

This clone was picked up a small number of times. Here the CDR3 DNA reads TGCGCCAGCAGTCCTTCCGGGACAGGGAACACTGAAGCTTTCTTT. Residues: CASSPSGTGNTEAFF. V is TRBV5-1 and J is TRBJ1-1, with 8 bases that match TRBD1. V lost 5 bases, J lost 1 base, and 7 bases stayed unmatched. The germline gives CDR1 SGHRS, CDR2 YFSETQ. The CDR3 has 15 amino acids.

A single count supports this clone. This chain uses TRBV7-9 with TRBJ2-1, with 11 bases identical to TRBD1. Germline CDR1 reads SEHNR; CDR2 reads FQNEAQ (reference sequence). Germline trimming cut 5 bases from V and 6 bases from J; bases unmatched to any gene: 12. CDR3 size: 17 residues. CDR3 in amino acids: CASSPRDRGVFGNEQFF. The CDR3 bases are TGTGCCAGCAGCCCCCGGGACAGGGGGGTTTTTGGCAATGAGCAGTTCTTC. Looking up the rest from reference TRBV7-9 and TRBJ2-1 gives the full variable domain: DTGVSQNPRHKITKRGQNVTFRCDPISEHNRLYWYRQTLGQGPEFLTYFQNEAQLEKSRLLSDRFSAERPKGSFSTLEIQRTEQGDSAMYLCASSPRDRGVFGNEQFFGPGTRLTVL.

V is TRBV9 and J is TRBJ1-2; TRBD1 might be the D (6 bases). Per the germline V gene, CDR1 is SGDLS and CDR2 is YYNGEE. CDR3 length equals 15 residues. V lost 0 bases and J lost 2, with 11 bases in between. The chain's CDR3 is CASSVGQAVNYGYTF. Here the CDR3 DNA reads TGTGCCAGCAGCGTAGGACAGGCTGTGAACTATGGCTACACCTTC.

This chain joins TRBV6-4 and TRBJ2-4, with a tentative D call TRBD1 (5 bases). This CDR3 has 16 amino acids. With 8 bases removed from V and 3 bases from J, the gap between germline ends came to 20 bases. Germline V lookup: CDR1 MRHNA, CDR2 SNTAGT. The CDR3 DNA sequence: TGTGCCAGCCAAAAACCCCGACAGATCGGCAAAAACATTCAGTACTTC. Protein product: CASQKPRQIGKNIQYF.

The CDR3 nucleotides are TGTGCCAGCAGAGGGACTAGAAGAAATTCACCCCTCCACTTT. It yields the protein CASRGTRRNSPLHF. This chain links TRBV2 with TRBJ1-6; D may be TRBD1 (5 bases). V gave up 6 bases and J gave up 7 bases, with 13 bases separating them. The germline V gene has CDR1 SNHLY and CDR2 FYNNEI. This CDR3 spans 14 amino acids.

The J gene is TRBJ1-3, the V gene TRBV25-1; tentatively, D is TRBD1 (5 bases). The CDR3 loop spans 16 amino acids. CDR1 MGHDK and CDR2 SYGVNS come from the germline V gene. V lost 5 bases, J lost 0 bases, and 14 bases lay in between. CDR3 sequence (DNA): TGTGCCAGCAGTACAATTGGGGGGGTCTCTGGAAACACCATATATTTT. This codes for CASSTIGGVSGNTIYF.